This TCR beta chain was profiled in a study of identical twins. cDNA carried unique molecular identifiers, and a universal primer site was added by template switching. TCRdb passed the 5' RACE reads through MiXCR, listing each CDR3 protein once. The top ten hold roughly 3% of the sample, which has about 570,000 distinct CDR3 sequences, around a tenth seen once. Study-wide findings and caveats: A cross-sectional statistical analysis, not follow-up of the same donors, supported the conclusions. Fewer insertions were carried by abundant cord blood beta clonotypes, but none was seen in memory repertoires.

The CDR3 loop spans 16 amino acids. Unmatched junction bases numbered 10, after V lost 5 bases and J lost 3 bases. The germline gives CDR1 MNHEY, CDR2 SMNVEV (reference sequence). This clonotype was seen ten or more times. Its matching antigen is unknown. Each donor was a healthy Caucasian. These data were likewise used in another study, on yellow fever vaccine responses in identical twins.

Input material: PBMCs. This chain links TRBV27 with TRBJ2-7, with 10 nucleotides matching TRBD1. The TCR sequence derives from a woman aged 18 to 35 in good health. CDR3 nucleotides: TGTGCCAGCAGTCTGACGGACAGGGGGGACCACTACGAGCAGTACTTC. Encoded protein: CASSLTDRGDHYEQYF.